This T cell receptor (beta chain) was recorded in a study of blood T cell repertoires in COVID-19 (TCRdb year 2020). Concerning the study at large: Samples covering the acute and convalescent phases of COVID-19 were provided by collaborators in the United States, Italy and Spain. Where available, HLA class I and class II types were obtained from metadata supplied by the sample provider rather than from assay-based typing. The repertoires were made available in a free public database intended to serve as a resource for research on the immune response to SARS-CoV-2. The prospective study material was composed of cDNA or gDNA derived from T cells, B-cell-depleted T cells, or PBMCs. Sample metadata almost always included a de-identified subject ID, COVID-19 status, age in years and sex. Subjects who had been exposed to COVID-19, were actively infected with it, or had recovered from it provided the deeply sampled blood TCRbeta repertoires that made up the dataset. The samples were drawn from the first 160 participants of the ongoing ImmuneRACE study and from 1,254 subjects provided by 6 global collaborators.

TCRbeta CDR3 regions were amplified from genomic DNA by means of the immunoSEQ Assay, a bias-controlled multiplex PCR. In the original analysis: Within the assay, amplification of reference gene primers was used to estimate how many nucleated cells each sample contained. Sequence reads were collapsed and filtered to measure the absolute abundance of every unique TCRbeta CDR3 rearrangement. Productive Simpson clonality was computed per sample as the square root of Simpson's diversity index over productive rearrangements. In its TCRdb copy, this immuneACCESS table keeps in-frame sequences only and misses some clones. Where compared with another copy, unresolved V genes explain less than half of these, and the others have no known cause. V and J calls and clone size are given by that table; D and trimming were obtained from the DNA. This sample is represented by 270,000 or so clones; around 88% of them were singletons. The ten largest account for around 4.4% of the sample.

Between the V and J ends, shortened by 4 bases and 1 base respectively, the junction contains 17 bases. Inclusive of the bounding cysteine and phenylalanine, the CDR3 is 16 residues long. Only the CDR3 part of the read is kept: 48 bases, read in frame from the first base. CDR1 SGHKS and CDR2 YYEKEE are derived from the germline V gene (reference sequence). Overall study outcomes, separate from this receptor: The quantity of clinical and demographic metadata differed by source and by participant and was supplied without curation.

About this clone: The antigen this receptor binds is unknown. Base quality data are lacking; no much larger clone is found one base away.

Each collaborating institution followed its own protocols to collect whole blood in K2EDTA tubes. For TCRbeta analysis, collaborators shipped samples in one of three forms: frozen whole blood, isolated PBMCs, or DNA extracted from either of those sample types. The chain is encoded by TRBV5-5 joined to TRBJ1-2, with the D gene not clear enough to name. Source material: peripheral blood. This sequence originates from a man aged 40-50 years with acute or convalescent COVID-19. The DNA reads as follows: TGTGCCAGCAGCCTCTTCGGTGCGGATCTTAACTATGGCTACACCTTC. Its product reads: CASSLFGADLNYGYTF.